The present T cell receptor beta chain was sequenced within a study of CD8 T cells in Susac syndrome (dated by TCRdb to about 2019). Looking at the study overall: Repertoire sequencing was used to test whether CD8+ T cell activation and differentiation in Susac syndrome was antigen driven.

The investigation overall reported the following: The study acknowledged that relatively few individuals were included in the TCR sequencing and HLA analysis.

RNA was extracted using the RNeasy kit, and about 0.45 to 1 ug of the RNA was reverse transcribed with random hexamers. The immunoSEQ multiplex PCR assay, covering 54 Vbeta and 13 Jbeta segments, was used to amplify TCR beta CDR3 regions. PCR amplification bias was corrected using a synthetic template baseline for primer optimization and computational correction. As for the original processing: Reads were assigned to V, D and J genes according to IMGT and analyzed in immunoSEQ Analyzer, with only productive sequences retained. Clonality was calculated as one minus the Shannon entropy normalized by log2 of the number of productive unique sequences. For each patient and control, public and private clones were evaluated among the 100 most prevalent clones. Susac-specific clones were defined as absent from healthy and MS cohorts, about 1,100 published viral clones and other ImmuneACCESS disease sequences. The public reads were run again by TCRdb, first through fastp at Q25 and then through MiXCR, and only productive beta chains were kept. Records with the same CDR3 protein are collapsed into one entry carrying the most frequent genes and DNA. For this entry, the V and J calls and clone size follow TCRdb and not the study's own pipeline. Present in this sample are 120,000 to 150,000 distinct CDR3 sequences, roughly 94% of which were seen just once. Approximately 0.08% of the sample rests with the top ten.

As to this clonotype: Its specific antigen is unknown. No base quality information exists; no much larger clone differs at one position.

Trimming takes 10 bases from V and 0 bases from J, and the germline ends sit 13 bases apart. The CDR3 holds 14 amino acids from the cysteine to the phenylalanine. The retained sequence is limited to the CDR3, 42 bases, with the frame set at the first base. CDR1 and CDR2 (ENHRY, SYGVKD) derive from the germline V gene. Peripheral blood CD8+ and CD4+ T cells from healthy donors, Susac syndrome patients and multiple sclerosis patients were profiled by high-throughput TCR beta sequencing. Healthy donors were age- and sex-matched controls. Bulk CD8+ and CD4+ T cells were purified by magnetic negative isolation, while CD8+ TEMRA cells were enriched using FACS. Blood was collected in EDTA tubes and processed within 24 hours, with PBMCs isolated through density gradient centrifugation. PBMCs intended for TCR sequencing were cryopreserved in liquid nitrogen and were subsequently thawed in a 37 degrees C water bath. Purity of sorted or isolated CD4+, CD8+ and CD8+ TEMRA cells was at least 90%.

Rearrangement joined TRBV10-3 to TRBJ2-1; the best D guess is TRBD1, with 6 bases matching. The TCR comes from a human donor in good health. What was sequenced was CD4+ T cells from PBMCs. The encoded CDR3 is CASGEQGSYNEQFF. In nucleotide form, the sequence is TGTGCCAGCGGAGAACAGGGCTCCTACAATGAGCAGTTCTTC.